The next 5 T cell receptor beta chains were all read from a single sample in a study of human versus mouse CDR3 diversity and MHC coevolution. TCRdb keeps only in-frame clones here, not all; method: immunoSEQ multiplex PCR. This sample carries 45,000 to 75,000 clones, approximately 94% of them seen once, and the ten largest clones take under 20%. The sequenced material came from naive CD4+ T cells from blood. The subset here: CD45RO-negative CD62L-positive naive CD4 T cells. These receptors were obtained from a person aged 55-75 years in good health.

The rearrangement joins TRBV4-2 to TRBJ1-1; 8 nucleotides match TRBD1. The CDR3 extends over 16 amino acids. Germline V gene data show CDR1 as LGHNA and CDR2 as YNFKEQ. With 4 bases clipped from V and 0 bases from J, the junction kept 7 bases outside the gene matches. CDR3 nucleotide sequence: TGTGCCAGCAGCCCAGGGCAGGGGGCGATGAACACTGAAGCTTTCTTT. Residues: CASSPGQGAMNTEAFF.

V usage is TRBV27 and J usage is TRBJ2-3, with 10 positions matching TRBD2. CDR3 length: 16 amino acids. Germline V gives CDR1 MNHEY, CDR2 SMNVEV (reference sequence). J gave up 1 base and V 0 bases, and 1 base lay outside the gene matches. CDR3 region: CASSLSGTSGTDTQYF. The CDR3 DNA sequence: TGTGCCAGCAGTTTATCCGGGACTAGCGGCACAGATACGCAGTATTTT.

CDR3 amino acids: CASSLGGTSGGSSYNEQFF. CDR3 DNA sequence: TGTGCCAGCAGCTTGGGGGGGACTAGCGGGGGGAGCTCCTACAATGAGCAGTTCTTC. The chain recombines TRBV5-4 with TRBJ2-1; 15 bases agree with TRBD2. Germline V CDR1 and CDR2: SGHNT, YYREEE (reference sequence). With 0 bases clipped from V and 0 bases from J, the junction kept 4 bases outside the gene matches. This CDR3 spans 19 amino acids. Variable domain in full (rest from reference TRBV5-4 and TRBJ2-1): ETGVTQSPTHLIKTRGQQVTLRCSSQSGHNTVSWYQQALGQGPQFIFQYYREEENGRGNFPPRFSGLQFPNYSSELNVNALELDDSALYLCASSLGGTSGGSSYNEQFFGPGTRLTVL.

This chain uses TRBV2 with TRBJ1-1; no clear D. Germline V gene sequence: CDR1 SNHLY, CDR2 FYNNEI. The CDR3 runs 14 residues. V was shortened by 7 bases and J by 4 bases, with 16 bases between the two germline ends. This CDR3 reads CASTATGAGTEAFF. CDR3 DNA: TGTGCCAGCACCGCTACCGGCGCGGGCACTGAAGCTTTCTTT.

The rearrangement uses TRBV18 and TRBJ2-7; 10 nucleotides align to TRBD2. The CDR3 contains 15 residues. Looked up from germline, CDR1 is KGHSH and CDR2 is LQKENI. V dropped 5 bases and J dropped 4; count of bases not matched to a gene: 8. In DNA form, the CDR3 reads TGTGCCAGCTCAACTCTAGCGGGAGACCGGTACGAGCAGTACTTC. Its translation is CASSTLAGDRYEQYF.